This record looks at one T cell receptor (beta chain) sequence and its context. The target of this receptor is not known. One base away there is no much larger clone; base qualities are not given. A distance of 10 bases separates the germline ends of V and J, which lose 2 bases and 2 bases respectively. CDR1 SGHRS and CDR2 YFSETQ were looked up in the germline V gene. Inclusive of the bounding cysteine and phenylalanine, the CDR3 is 15 residues long. Only the CDR3 DNA is retained, 45 bases long and in frame from the first base. This sample is part of a study of shared clonotypes between healthy human individuals (dated by TCRdb to about 2020). For the wider study: Two women and a few men aged 18 to 49 years were included in the cohort. Leukapheresis yielded between about 0.8 and 9.5 billion PBMCs per donor. Different laboratories and diverse techniques were used to prepare libraries and sequence TCR repertoires, to increase sequencing depth and limit assay-specific biases. For each donor, CD4 naive and CD4 memory were each run on three plates, CD8 naive on two plates, and CD8 memory on one plate. Blood TCR repertoires of five healthy adults were deeply sequenced to estimate repertoire size and the extent of clonotype sharing between individuals.

Healthy HIV-negative adults with no recently reported acute infections or vaccinations were included as donors. Every donor was a Caucasian adult living in Nashville, Tennessee, USA. Magnetic negative selection was used to enrich CD4+ T cells, after which naive cells were positively selected on CD45RA and the negative fraction became the memory subset. After blood collection by leukapheresis, PBMCs were isolated using Ficoll-Histopaque density gradient centrifugation and then cryopreserved in the vapor phase of liquid nitrogen. Analytical flow cytometry was used to check the purity and quantity of every magnetically sorted T cell population. Each sorted fraction had its genomic DNA isolated and then quantified by UV absorbance on a Nanodrop 2000c. What the work shows at the level of the full study, not this receptor alone: Clonotypes shared by all four sorted-subset donors showed higher generation probabilities than non-shared clonotypes. The genetic and exposure-history diversity represented was limited by the small number of donors. Pairwise subsampling indicated that sequencing depth was expected to affect the degree of clonotype sharing among donors. Sharing across a few donors was observed for approximately 5% of naive CD4, less than 4% of naive CD8, over 2% of memory CD4, and around 0.42% of memory CD8 clonotypes. Incomplete sequencing was indicated by rarefaction of sorted-subset datasets, despite the large sequencing depth. Larger estimated clonotype richness was generally found for naive subsets than for memory subsets. Sampling was restricted to blood, and TCR repertoires in tissues likely differ from the TCR repertoires found in blood.

TCR CDR3 regions were amplified from genomic DNA by multiplex PCR using the deep immunoSEQ assay. Extracted genomic DNA from each cell subset was spread evenly across all wells of several immunoSEQ 96-well plates, with each plate serving as a replicate. For sorted subsets, around 200 ng genomic DNA, equal to 25,000 to 35,000 T cell genomes, was loaded into each replicate PCR. Purified libraries were measured with a Qubit 3.0 fluorometer, size-checked on a Bioanalyzer 2100, and measured again with the KAPA Library Quantification kit. Each immunoSEQ 96-well plate was sequenced on its own single-read 150-cycle Illumina NextSeq 550 flow cell. The authors processed their data as follows. Because the immunoSEQ output held only junctional sequences and lacked quality scores, the filtering could not match the filtering applied to full-length reads. To assign V/J genes and CDR3, sequences were annotated using PyIR, a Python wrapper for IgBLAST v1.9, with IMGT germline references. Reads with weak V/J assignments (E-value above 1e-6), missing CDR3, stop codons, out-of-frame junctions, or ambiguous translated residues were removed. V3J clonotypes were defined as sequences sharing an identical inferred V gene, J gene, and CDR3 amino acid sequence. To compute the percentage overlap between repertoires, the number of shared unique clonotypes was divided by the size of the smaller repertoire. RTK rarefaction, the Chao1 estimator, and Recon v2.1 estimates of unobserved clonotypes were used to assess repertoire richness. For all TCRbeta clonotypes obtained by the gDNA method from four donors, generation probabilities were computed with OLGA. Sourced from immuneACCESS, this table was stored by TCRdb with only in-frame sequences that have V and J called. A share of the clones is absent; for the studies checked, an unresolved V gene accounts for under half, and the remainder has no known explanation. Clonal size and the V and J genes are those of that table, whereas D and trimming came from the DNA. The sample has roughly 2.2 million clones on record, around 90% of them singletons. Around 0.38% of the sample comes from the top ten.

The origin of this receptor is a man aged 18 to 29 in good health. Some clones in this sample may be carry-over from other donors' samples. Specimen: naive CD4+ T cells from PBMCs. Explained via the paper, the cell subset or site label denotes: CD45RA+ positively selected. This sequence uses TRBV5-1 and TRBJ1-4, with the identity of the D gene unclear. The CDR3 protein sequence reads: CASSFGGYTNEKLFF. The bases are TGCGCCAGCAGCTTCGGAGGGTATACTAATGAAAAACTGTTTTTT.